This record covers a single TCR beta chain. This sample stems from a study of cytomegalovirus exposure and HLA in healthy donors. Sequenced by immunoSEQ multiplex PCR; TCRdb stores in-frame clones only, minus some. The table lists 95,000 to 120,000 clones, approximately 94% of them singletons, with about 0.7% in the top ten. The CDR3 runs to 17 residues. Germline-derived CDR1 and CDR2 are SGHRS and YFSETQ. The ends lost 4 bases at V and 1 base at J; junction bases unmatched: 4. The sequence came from a woman aged 18 to 35 in good health and CMV-seronegative. The sample consisted of PBMCs. This chain joins TRBV5-1 and TRBJ2-2; 13 bases are shared with TRBD2. This CDR3 reads CASSPRTSGGNTGELFF. As DNA, the CDR3 is TGCGCCAGCAGCCCCCGGACTAGCGGGGGGAACACCGGGGAGCTGTTTTTT.